Given below is one T cell receptor (beta chain) in context. These data are taken from a study of cytomegalovirus exposure and HLA in healthy donors. Overall study context: Among the approximately 400 genotyped donors, around 81% were placed in the Caucasian-associated ancestry cluster.

In the PCR, 60 Vbeta and 13 Jbeta primers were used. Profiled with immunoSEQ multiplex PCR; TCRdb holds only in-frame clones, not every one. This table holds around 150,000 clones, 80% to 85% found once. V lost 5 bases to trimming and J lost 3 bases, with 17 bases between them. This CDR3 contains 15 residues. The germline gives CDR1 MNHNY, CDR2 SVGAGI (reference sequence). The receptor was isolated from a boy aged 2 to 10 in good health and CMV-seronegative. V is TRBV6-6 and J is TRBJ2-7; TRBD1 might be the D (6 bases). Sequenced sample: PBMCs. This CDR3 is CASSLQGGHYYEQYF. Written as DNA, the CDR3 is TGTGCCAGCAGTCTACAGGGCGGCCACTACTACGAGCAGTACTTC.